This paragraph reports one TCR beta chain. Its antigen is unidentified. A multiplex PCR was run with 60 Vbeta primers and 13 Jbeta primers. Assay used: immunoSEQ multiplex PCR; TCRdb lists only in-frame clones, some missing. The table lists 140,000 to 150,000 clones, 65% to 90% of them singletons. This record belongs to a study of cytomegalovirus exposure and HLA in healthy donors. Findings of the study overall: Being productive about 87% or about 30% of the time was typical of most TCR beta V segments in an earlier analysis. Reportedly, fewer N-insertions than the roughly 600-donor mean appeared in an Asian-associated ancestry cluster in a later analysis. Later on, a genetic analysis was performed. It linked a missense variant in DCLRE1C with V- and J-gene trimming of TCR beta.

Trimming removed 3 bases from V and 2 bases from J; junction bases left unmatched: 4. Germline-derived CDR1 and CDR2 are SGHAT and FQNNGV. The CDR3 sequence is 15 residues long. Donors were nominally healthy when sampled, though unrecorded immune exposures were likely. The V and J genes are TRBV11-2 and TRBJ2-1, with 7 positions matching TRBD2. The sequence was collected from a young woman in good health and CMV-seronegative. The sequenced material came from PBMCs. CDR3: CASSLTGGPYNEQFF. The CDR3 nucleotides are TGTGCCAGCAGCTTGACGGGAGGACCCTACAATGAGCAGTTCTTC.